This T cell receptor (beta chain) was captured by sequencing in a study of identical twins. TCRdb re-called the 5' RACE reads with MiXCR, one entry per CDR3 protein. The table includes roughly 540,000 distinct CDR3 sequences, 22% detected once. V dropped 1 base and J dropped 7 bases, with 6 bases sitting between them. The germline V gene encodes CDR1 MNHEY and CDR2 SVGEGT. There are 12 residues in the CDR3. This sample also belongs to another study, concerning T cells expressing NK-cell markers. From that report: Among four donors, these clonotypes also ranked first in the CD3+CD56-NKG2C+ fraction. Uncertainty persisted over the HCMV specificity of expanded NKG2C+ T cell clones.

The chain links TRBV6-2 or TRBV6-3 to TRBJ2-3, with D unresolved. Sequenced input: CD4+ T cells sorted from blood. This clonotype was obtained from a woman aged 18-29 years in good health. The CDR3: CASSYFGYTQYF. In DNA form, the CDR3 reads TGTGCCAGCAGTTACTTCGGGTATACGCAGTATTTT.